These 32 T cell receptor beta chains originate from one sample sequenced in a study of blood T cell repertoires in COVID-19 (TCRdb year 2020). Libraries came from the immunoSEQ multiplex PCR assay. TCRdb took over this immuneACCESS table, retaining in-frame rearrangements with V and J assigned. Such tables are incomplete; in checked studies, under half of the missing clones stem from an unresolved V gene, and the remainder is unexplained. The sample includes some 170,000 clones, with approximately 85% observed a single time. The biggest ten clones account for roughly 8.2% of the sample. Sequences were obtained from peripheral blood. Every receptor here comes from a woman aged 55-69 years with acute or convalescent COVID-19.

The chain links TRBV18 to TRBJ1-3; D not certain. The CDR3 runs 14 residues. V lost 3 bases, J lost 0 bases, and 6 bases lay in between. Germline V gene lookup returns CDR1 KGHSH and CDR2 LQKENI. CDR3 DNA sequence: TGTGCCAGCTCACCGGGAGGCTCTGGAAACACCATATATTTT. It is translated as CASSPGGSGNTIYF. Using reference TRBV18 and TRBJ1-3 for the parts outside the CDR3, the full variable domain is NAGVMQNPRHLVRRRGQEARLRCSPMKGHSHVYWYRQLPEEGLKFMVYLQKENIIDESGMPKERFSAEFPKEGPSILRIQQVVRGDSAAYFCASSPGGSGNTIYFGEGSWLTVV.

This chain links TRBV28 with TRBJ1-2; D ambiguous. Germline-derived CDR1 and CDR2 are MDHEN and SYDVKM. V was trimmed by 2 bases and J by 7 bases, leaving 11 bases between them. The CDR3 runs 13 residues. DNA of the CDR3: TGTGCCAGCAGTTTAGGGCAGATCGGTGGCTACACCTTC. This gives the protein CASSLGQIGGYTF.

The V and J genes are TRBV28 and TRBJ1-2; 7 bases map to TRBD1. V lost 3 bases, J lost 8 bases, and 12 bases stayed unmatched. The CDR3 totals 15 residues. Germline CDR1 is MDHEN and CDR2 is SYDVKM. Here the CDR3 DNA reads TGTGCCAGCAGTTTTAGGATGCGAGGGGGCCAGGGCTACACCTTC. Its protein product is CASSFRMRGGQGYTF.

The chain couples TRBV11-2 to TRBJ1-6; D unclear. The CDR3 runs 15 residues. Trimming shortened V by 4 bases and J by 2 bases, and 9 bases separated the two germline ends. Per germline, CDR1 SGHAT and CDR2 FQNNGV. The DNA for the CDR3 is TGTGCCAGCAGCTCCCAGGATGCCTATAATTCACCCCTCCACTTT. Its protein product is CASSSQDAYNSPLHF.

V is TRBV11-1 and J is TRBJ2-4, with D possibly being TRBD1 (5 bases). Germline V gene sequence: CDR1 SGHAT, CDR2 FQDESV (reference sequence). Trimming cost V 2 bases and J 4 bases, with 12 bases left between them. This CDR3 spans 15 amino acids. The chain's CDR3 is CASSLRQGNKNIQYF. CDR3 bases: TGTGCCAGCAGCTTACGTCAGGGAAATAAAAACATTCAGTACTTC.

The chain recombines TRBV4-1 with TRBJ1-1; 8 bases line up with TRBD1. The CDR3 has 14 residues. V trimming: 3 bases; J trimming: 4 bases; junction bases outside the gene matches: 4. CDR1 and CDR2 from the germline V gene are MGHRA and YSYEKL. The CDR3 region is CASSHQTGGTEAFF. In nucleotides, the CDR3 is TGCGCCAGCAGCCACCAAACAGGGGGCACTGAAGCTTTCTTT.

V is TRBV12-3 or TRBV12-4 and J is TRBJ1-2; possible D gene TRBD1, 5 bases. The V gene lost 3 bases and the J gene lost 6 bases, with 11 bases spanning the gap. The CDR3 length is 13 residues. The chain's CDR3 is CASSLGGINGYTF. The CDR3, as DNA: TGTGCCAGCAGTTTGGGGGGGATCAATGGCTACACCTTC.

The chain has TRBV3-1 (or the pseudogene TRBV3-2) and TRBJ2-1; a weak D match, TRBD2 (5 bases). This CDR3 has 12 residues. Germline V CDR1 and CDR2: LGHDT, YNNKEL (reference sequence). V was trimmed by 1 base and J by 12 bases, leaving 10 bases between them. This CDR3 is CASSQGGHRQFF. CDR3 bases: TGTGCCAGCAGCCAAGGCGGGCATCGGCAGTTCTTC.

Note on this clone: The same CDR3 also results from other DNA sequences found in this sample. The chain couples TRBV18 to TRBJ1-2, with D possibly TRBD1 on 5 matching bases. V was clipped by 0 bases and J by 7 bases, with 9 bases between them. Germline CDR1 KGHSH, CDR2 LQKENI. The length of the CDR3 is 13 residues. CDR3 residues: CASSPPSRGGYTF. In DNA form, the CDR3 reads TGTGCCAGCTCACCACCCTCAAGGGGTGGCTACACCTTC. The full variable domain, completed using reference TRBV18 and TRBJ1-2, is NAGVMQNPRHLVRRRGQEARLRCSPMKGHSHVYWYRQLPEEGLKFMVYLQKENIIDESGMPKERFSAEFPKEGPSILRIQQVVRGDSAAYFCASSPPSRGGYTFGSGTRLTVV.

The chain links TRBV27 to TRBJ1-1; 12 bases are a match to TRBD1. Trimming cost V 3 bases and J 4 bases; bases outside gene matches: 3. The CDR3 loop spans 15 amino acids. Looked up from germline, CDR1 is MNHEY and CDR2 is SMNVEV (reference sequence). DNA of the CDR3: TGTGCCAGCAGTTTCGGGACAGGGGGCTTCACTGAAGCTTTCTTT. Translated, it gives CASSFGTGGFTEAFF.

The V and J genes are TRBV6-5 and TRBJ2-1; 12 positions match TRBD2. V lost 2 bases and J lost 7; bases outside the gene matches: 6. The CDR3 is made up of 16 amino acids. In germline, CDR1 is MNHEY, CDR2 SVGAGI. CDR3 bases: TGTGCCAGCAGTTACCCGGCTAGCGGGAGGGTAAATGAGCAGTTCTTC. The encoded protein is CASSYPASGRVNEQFF.

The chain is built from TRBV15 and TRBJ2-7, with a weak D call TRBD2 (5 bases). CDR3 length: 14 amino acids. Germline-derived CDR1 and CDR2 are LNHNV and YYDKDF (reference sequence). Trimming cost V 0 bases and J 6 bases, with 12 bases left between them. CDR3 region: CATSRELVNPEQYF. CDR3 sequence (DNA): TGTGCCACCAGCAGAGAACTAGTGAATCCCGAGCAGTACTTC. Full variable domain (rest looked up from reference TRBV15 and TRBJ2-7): DAMVIQNPRYQVTQFGKPVTLSCSQTLNHNVMYWYQQKSSQAPKLLFHYYDKDFNNEADTPDNFQSRRPNTSFCFLDIRSPGLGDTAMYLCATSRELVNPEQYFGPGTRLTVT.

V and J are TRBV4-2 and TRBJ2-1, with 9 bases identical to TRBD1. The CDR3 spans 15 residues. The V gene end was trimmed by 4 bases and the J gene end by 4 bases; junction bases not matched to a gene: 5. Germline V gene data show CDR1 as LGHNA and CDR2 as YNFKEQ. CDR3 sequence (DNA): TGTGCCAGCAGCCTCGGACAGGGGAAATACAATGAGCAGTTCTTC. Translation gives CASSLGQGKYNEQFF.

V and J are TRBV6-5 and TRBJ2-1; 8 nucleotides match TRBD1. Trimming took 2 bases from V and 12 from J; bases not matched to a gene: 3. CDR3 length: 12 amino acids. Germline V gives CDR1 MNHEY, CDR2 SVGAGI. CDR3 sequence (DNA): TGTGCCAGCAGTTACCAGGGGACAGGGCAGTTCTTC. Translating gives CASSYQGTGQFF.

The CDR3 sequence is CASSQDWPRQGKEKLFF. CDR3 nucleotides: TGCGCCAGCAGCCAAGATTGGCCGAGACAGGGGAAAGAAAAACTGTTTTTT. The rearrangement uses TRBV4-1 and TRBJ1-4, with TRBD1 identical over 8 bases. The V segment lost 0 bases and the J segment 8 bases; nucleotides outside the gene matches: 11. This CDR3 has 17 residues. Germline CDR1 reads MGHRA; CDR2 reads YSYEKL.

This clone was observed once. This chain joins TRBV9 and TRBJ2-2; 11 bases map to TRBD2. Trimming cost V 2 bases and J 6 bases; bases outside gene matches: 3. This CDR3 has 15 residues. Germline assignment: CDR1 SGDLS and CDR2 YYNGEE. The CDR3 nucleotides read TGTGCCAGCAGCGTTAGCGGGAGGGCCCCCGGGGAGCTGTTTTTT. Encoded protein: CASSVSGRAPGELFF.

The CDR3 protein is CASIPSVQTNYGYTF. Written as DNA, the CDR3 is TGTGCCAGCATCCCTAGCGTCCAGACTAACTATGGCTACACCTTC. The chain links TRBV7-8 to TRBJ1-2, with no clear D. The CDR3 spans 15 residues. The V gene lost 7 bases and the J gene lost 0 bases, with 15 bases spanning the gap. Germline CDR1 and CDR2: SGHVS and FQNEAQ. Full variable domain (remainder filled in from reference TRBV7-8 and TRBJ1-2): GAGVSQSPRYKVAKRGQDVALRCDPISGHVSLFWYQQALGQGPEFLTYFQNEAQLDKSGLPSDRFFAERPEGSVSTLKIQRTQQEDSAVYLCASIPSVQTNYGYTFGSGTRLTVV.

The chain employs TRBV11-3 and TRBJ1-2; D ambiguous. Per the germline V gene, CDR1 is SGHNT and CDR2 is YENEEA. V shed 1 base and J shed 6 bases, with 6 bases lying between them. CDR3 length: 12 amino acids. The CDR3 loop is CASSLAGDGYTF. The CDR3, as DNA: TGTGCCAGCAGCTTAGCCGGGGATGGCTACACCTTC.

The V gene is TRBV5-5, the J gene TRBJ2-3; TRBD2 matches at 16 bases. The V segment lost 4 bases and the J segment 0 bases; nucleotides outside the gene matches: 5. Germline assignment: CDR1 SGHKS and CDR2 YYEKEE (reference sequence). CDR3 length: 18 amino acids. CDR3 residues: CASSKGLAGGLSTDTQYF. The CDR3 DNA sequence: TGTGCCAGCAGCAAGGGACTAGCGGGAGGGCTGAGCACAGATACGCAGTATTTT.

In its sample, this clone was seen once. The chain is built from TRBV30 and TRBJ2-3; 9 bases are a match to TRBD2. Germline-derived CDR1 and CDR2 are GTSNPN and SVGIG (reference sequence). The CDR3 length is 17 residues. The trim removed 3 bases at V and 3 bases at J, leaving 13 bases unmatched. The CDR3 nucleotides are TGTGCCTGGAGCCAGCGGGAGGCCCTAGACGTAACAGATACGCAGTATTTT. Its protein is CAWSQREALDVTDTQYF.

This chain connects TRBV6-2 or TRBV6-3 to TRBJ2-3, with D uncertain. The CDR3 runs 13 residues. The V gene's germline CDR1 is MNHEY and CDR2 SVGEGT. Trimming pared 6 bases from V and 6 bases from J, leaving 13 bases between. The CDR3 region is CASSLALLDTQYF. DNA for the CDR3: TGTGCCAGCAGCCTTGCTCTACTGGATACGCAGTATTTT.

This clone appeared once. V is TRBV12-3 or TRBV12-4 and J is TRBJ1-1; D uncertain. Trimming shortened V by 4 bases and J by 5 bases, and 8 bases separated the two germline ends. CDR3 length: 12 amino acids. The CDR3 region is CASSSFGTEAFF. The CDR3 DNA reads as TGTGCCAGCAGTTCATTCGGGACTGAAGCTTTCTTT.

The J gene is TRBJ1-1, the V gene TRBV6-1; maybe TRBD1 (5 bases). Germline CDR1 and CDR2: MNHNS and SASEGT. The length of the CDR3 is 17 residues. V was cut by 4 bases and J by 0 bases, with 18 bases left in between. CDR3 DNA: TGTGCCAGCAGTGCGGACGGACATTTCCGCATGAACACTGAAGCTTTCTTT. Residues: CASSADGHFRMNTEAFF.

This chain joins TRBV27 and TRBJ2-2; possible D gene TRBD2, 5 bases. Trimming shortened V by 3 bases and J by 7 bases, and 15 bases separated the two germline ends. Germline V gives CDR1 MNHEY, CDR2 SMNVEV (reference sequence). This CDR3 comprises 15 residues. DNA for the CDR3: TGTGCCAGCAGTTTTGAGAGGGCCCTCGGCGGGGAGCTGTTTTTT. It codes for CASSFERALGGELFF.

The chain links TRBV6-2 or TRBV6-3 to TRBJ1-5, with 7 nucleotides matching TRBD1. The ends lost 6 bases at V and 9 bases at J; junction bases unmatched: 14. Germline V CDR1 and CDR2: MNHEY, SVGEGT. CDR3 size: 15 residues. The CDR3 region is CASSLRQGLPGPQHF. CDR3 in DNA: TGTGCCAGCAGCTTAAGACAGGGCCTCCCGGGGCCCCAGCATTTT.

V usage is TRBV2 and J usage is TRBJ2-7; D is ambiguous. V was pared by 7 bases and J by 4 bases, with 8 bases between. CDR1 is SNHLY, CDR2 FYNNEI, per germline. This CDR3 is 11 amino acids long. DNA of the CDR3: TGTGCCAGCACCCCCCTATACGAGCAGTACTTC. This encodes CASTPLYEQYF. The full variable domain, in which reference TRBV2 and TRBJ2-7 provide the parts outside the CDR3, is EPEVTQTPSHQVTQMGQEVILRCVPISNHLYFYWYRQILGQKVEFLVSFYNNEISEKSEIFDDQFSVERPDGSNFTLKIRSTKLEDSAMYFCASTPLYEQYFGPGTRLTVT.

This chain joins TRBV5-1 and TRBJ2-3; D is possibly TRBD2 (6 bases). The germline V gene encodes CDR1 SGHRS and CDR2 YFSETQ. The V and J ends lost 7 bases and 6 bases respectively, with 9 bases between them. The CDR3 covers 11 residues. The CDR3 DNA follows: TGCGCCAGCCGGGCGGGGGATACGCAGTATTTT. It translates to CASRAGDTQYF.

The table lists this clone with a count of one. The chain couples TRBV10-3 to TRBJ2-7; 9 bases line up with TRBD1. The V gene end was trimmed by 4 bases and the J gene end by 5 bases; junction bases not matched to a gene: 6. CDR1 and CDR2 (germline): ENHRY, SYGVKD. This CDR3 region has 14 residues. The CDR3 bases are TGTGCCATCAGTGTAACAGGGGGCTTCAACGAGCAGTACTTC. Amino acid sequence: CAISVTGGFNEQYF.

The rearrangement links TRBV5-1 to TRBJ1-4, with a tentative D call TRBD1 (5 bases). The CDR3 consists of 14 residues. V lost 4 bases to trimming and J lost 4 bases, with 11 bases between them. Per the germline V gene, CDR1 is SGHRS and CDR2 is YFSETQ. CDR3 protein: CASSPRQINEKLFF. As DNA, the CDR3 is TGCGCCAGCAGCCCGCGACAGATTAATGAAAAACTGTTTTTT.

Written as DNA, the CDR3 is TGTGCCAGTAGTATTTCCGGCGGGAGGTTCTACAATGAGCAGTTCTTC. Its protein is CASSISGGRFYNEQFF. This sequence joins TRBV19 and TRBJ2-1, with 8 bases matching TRBD2. The ends lost 3 bases at V and 3 bases at J; junction bases unmatched: 7. The length of the CDR3 is 16 residues. CDR1 LNHDA and CDR2 SQIVND come from the germline V gene (reference sequence).

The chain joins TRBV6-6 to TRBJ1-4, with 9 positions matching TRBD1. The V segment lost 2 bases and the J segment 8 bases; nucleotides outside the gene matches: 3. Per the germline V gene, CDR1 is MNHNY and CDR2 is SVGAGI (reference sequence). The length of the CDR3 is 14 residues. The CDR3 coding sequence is TGTGCCAGCAGTTACGGAACAGGGGGCGAAAAACTGTTTTTT. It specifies CASSYGTGGEKLFF.

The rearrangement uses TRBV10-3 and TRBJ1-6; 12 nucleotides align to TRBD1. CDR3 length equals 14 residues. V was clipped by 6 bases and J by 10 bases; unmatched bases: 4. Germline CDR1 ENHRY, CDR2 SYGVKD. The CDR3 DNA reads TGTGCCATCAGCGGGACAGGGGGCCAATCACCCCTCCACTTT. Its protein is CAISGTGGQSPLHF.